This is a list of T cell receptor beta chains from one sample in a study of T-cell memory formation after mild COVID-19. From the 5' RACE reads, TCRdb called clonotypes with MiXCR, one entry per CDR3 protein. The sample has over 25,000 distinct CDR3 sequences, around a fifth seen once. Sequenced material: PBMCs or a T cell subset sorted from them (not recorded which). These receptors originate from an adult who had mild COVID-19 (a few samples of this study predate the infection). Cell type and time point are not known. The CDR3 runs from the conserved cysteine through the conserved F or W. A D gene is named only where the DNA matches it firmly. Size is stated for part of the rows, as once, few or many counts, or as a class when the clone is expanded.

size: few
D: NA
J: TRBJ1-5
V: TRBV6-1
CDR3: CASSEGLQGSNQPQHF
DNA: TGTGCCAGCAGTGAAGGGCTTCAGGGAAGCAATCAGCCCCAGCATTTT

size: many
D: NA
J: TRBJ2-2
V: TRBV6-5
CDR3: CASRPRTGELFF
DNA: TGTGCCAGCAGGCCTCGTACCGGGGAGCTGTTTTTT

size: many
D: TRBD1
J: TRBJ2-7
V: TRBV6-2/TRBV6-3
CDR3: CASRITGQLAEQYF
DNA: TGTGCCAGCAGAATTACGGGACAGCTCGCCGAGCAGTACTTC

size: many
D: TRBD1
J: TRBJ2-5
V: TRBV7-3
CDR3: CASSLSGGAGLETQYF
DNA: TGTGCCAGCAGCTTGTCAGGGGGCGCGGGATTAGAGACCCAGTACTTC

size: many
D: NA
J: TRBJ2-7
V: TRBV5-1
CDR3: CASSFDNTGYEQYF
DNA: TGCGCCAGCAGCTTTGATAATACAGGTTACGAGCAGTACTTC

size: many
D: NA
J: TRBJ1-1
V: TRBV5-4
CDR3: CASSLEKAFDTEAFF
DNA: TGTGCCAGCAGCTTGGAAAAGGCCTTTGACACTGAAGCTTTCTTT

size: many
D: NA
J: TRBJ1-3
V: TRBV3-1
CDR3: CASSQGQGNTIYF
DNA: TGTGCCAGCAGCCAAGGACAGGGAAACACCATATATTTT

size: many
D: NA
J: TRBJ1-2
V: TRBV4-1
CDR3: CASSQLVGTRYGYTF
DNA: TGCGCCAGCAGCCAACTAGTCGGGACCCGCTATGGCTACACCTTC

size: many
D: TRBD1
J: TRBJ2-1
V: TRBV2
CDR3: CASSGTGGYNEQFF
DNA: TGTGCCAGCAGCGGGACAGGGGGCTACAATGAGCAGTTCTTC

size: many
D: TRBD1
J: TRBJ2-5
V: TRBV20-1
CDR3: CSVTGGRETQYF
DNA: TGCAGTGTCACAGGGGGCCGGGAGACCCAGTACTTC

size: many
D: NA
J: TRBJ1-5
V: TRBV19
CDR3: CASRPLESNQPQHF
DNA: TGTGCCAGTAGGCCTCTAGAGAGCAATCAGCCCCAGCATTTT

size: many
D: NA
J: TRBJ2-7
V: TRBV4-2
CDR3: CASSQDHSYEQYF
DNA: TGTGCCAGCAGCCAAGACCACTCCTACGAGCAGTACTTC

size: NA
D: TRBD1
J: TRBJ2-7
V: TRBV4-3
CDR3: CASSPQGTQVIYEQYF
DNA: TGCGCCAGCAGCCCACAGGGGACCCAGGTTATCTACGAGCAGTACTTC

size: many
D: NA
J: TRBJ1-2
V: TRBV5-1
CDR3: CASSLVQDANYGYTF
DNA: TGCGCCAGCAGCTTGGTACAGGACGCTAACTATGGCTACACCTTC

size: many
D: NA
J: TRBJ2-6
V: TRBV12-3/TRBV12-4
CDR3: CASSLWGTGANVLTF
DNA: TGTGCCAGCAGTTTATGGGGTACTGGGGCCAACGTCCTGACTTTC

size: many
D: TRBD1
J: TRBJ1-1
V: TRBV6-6
CDR3: CASSYPPGQVGRGTEAFF
DNA: TGTGCCAGCAGTTACCCCCCTGGACAGGTCGGACGGGGGACTGAAGCTTTCTTT

size: many
D: TRBD2
J: TRBJ2-2
V: TRBV2
CDR3: CASTGTSGANTGELFF
DNA: TGTGCCAGCACCGGGACTAGCGGAGCGAACACCGGGGAGCTGTTTTTT

size: many
D: NA
J: TRBJ2-7
V: TRBV30
CDR3: CAWSSGHRSSYEQYF
DNA: TGTGCCTGGAGTTCCGGACACCGAAGCTCCTACGAGCAGTACTTC

size: many
D: NA
J: TRBJ2-1
V: TRBV6-6
CDR3: CASSRFGASVDNEQFF
DNA: TGTGCCAGCAGTCGCTTCGGGGCTAGCGTAGACAATGAGCAGTTCTTC

size: many
D: TRBD1
J: TRBJ1-6
V: TRBV12-3/TRBV12-4
CDR3: CASRTGGYNSPLHF
DNA: TGTGCCAGCAGGACAGGGGGCTATAATTCACCCCTCCACTTT

size: many
D: NA
J: TRBJ1-4
V: TRBV4-1
CDR3: CASSKLGARNEKLFF
DNA: TGCGCCAGCAGCAAGTTGGGGGCTCGGAATGAAAAACTGTTTTTT

size: many
D: NA
J: TRBJ2-1
V: TRBV7-2
CDR3: CASGGGAYNEQFF
DNA: TGTGCCAGCGGAGGGGGGGCCTACAATGAGCAGTTCTTC

size: many
D: NA
J: TRBJ2-5
V: TRBV28
CDR3: CASSPSDGHPYQETQYF
DNA: TGTGCCAGCAGCCCATCCGACGGACACCCGTACCAAGAGACCCAGTACTTC

size: NA
D: NA
J: TRBJ2-7
V: TRBV2
CDR3: CASSRTEIYEQYF
DNA: TGTGCCAGCAGCAGGACGGAAATTTACGAGCAGTACTTC

size: once
D: NA
J: TRBJ2-2
V: TRBV7-9
CDR3: CASSFSGDTGELFF
DNA: TGTGCCAGCAGTTTTAGTGGAGACACCGGGGAGCTGTTTTTT

size: NA
D: NA
J: TRBJ1-5
V: TRBV28
CDR3: CASSPPDYQPQHF
DNA: TGTGCCAGCAGTCCTCCAGACTATCAGCCCCAGCATTTT

size: NA
D: NA
J: TRBJ2-7
V: TRBV19
CDR3: CASSLRHGTYEQYF
DNA: TGTGCCAGTAGTCTCCGACACGGAACCTACGAGCAGTACTTC

size: many
D: NA
J: TRBJ2-6
V: TRBV5-5
CDR3: CASSIVEAGASGANVLTF
DNA: TGTGCCAGCTCCATCGTGGAGGCGGGGGCCTCTGGGGCCAACGTCCTGACTTTC

size: many
D: TRBD2
J: TRBJ2-1
V: TRBV7-9
CDR3: CASSPGLAGFHEQFF
DNA: TGTGCCAGCAGCCCGGGACTAGCGGGATTCCATGAGCAGTTCTTC

size: medium-sized
D: TRBD1
J: TRBJ1-5
V: TRBV5-5
CDR3: CASSSYDRGGNQPQHF
DNA: TGTGCCAGCAGCTCGTATGACAGGGGCGGGAATCAGCCCCAGCATTTT

size: many
D: NA
J: TRBJ2-7
V: TRBV7-2
CDR3: CASSRKGGGSSYEQYF
DNA: TGTGCCAGCAGCCGAAAAGGTGGGGGGAGCTCCTACGAGCAGTACTTC

size: many
D: TRBD1
J: TRBJ2-7
V: TRBV2
CDR3: CASRPPRQGAYEQYF
DNA: TGTGCCAGCAGGCCTCCGAGGCAGGGGGCCTACGAGCAGTACTTC

size: NA
D: NA
J: TRBJ2-1
V: TRBV7-9
CDR3: CASSPVGGSSYNEQFF
DNA: TGTGCCAGCAGCCCTGTGGGGGGAAGCTCCTACAATGAGCAGTTCTTC

size: many
D: TRBD2
J: TRBJ2-1
V: TRBV11-3
CDR3: CASSRPTGLAGSEQFF
DNA: TGTGCCAGCAGCCGACCCACGGGACTAGCAGGAAGTGAGCAGTTCTTC

size: NA
D: TRBD2
J: TRBJ2-7
V: TRBV6-2/TRBV6-3
CDR3: CASSFSGTSYEQYF
DNA: TGTGCCAGCAGCTTCAGCGGGACCTCCTACGAGCAGTACTTC

size: medium-sized
D: TRBD1
J: TRBJ2-1
V: TRBV10-3
CDR3: CAISESGRQGAYNEQFF
DNA: TGTGCCATCAGTGAGTCTGGAAGACAGGGGGCCTACAATGAGCAGTTCTTC

size: many
D: NA
J: TRBJ1-6
V: TRBV5-4
CDR3: CASSLRTPDNSPLHF
DNA: TGTGCCAGCAGCTTACGGACACCGGATAATTCACCCCTCCACTTT

size: NA
D: TRBD1
J: TRBJ1-1
V: TRBV6-5
CDR3: CASSRAGTGFITEAFF
DNA: TGTGCCAGCAGCCGGGCCGGGACAGGGTTCATCACTGAAGCTTTCTTT

size: many
D: NA
J: TRBJ1-2
V: TRBV19
CDR3: CASSPNPGPDRNYGYTF
DNA: TGTGCCAGTAGCCCTAATCCGGGCCCAGACAGAAACTATGGCTACACCTTC

size: many
D: NA
J: TRBJ2-4
V: TRBV18
CDR3: CASSPRTSLAKNIQYF
DNA: TGTGCCAGCTCACCACGGACATCCTTAGCCAAAAACATTCAGTACTTC

size: many
D: TRBD2
J: TRBJ2-3
V: TRBV4-2
CDR3: CASSQGSGGGTDTQYF
DNA: TGTGCCAGCAGCCAAGGCAGCGGGGGAGGCACAGATACGCAGTATTTT

size: NA
D: NA
J: TRBJ2-2
V: TRBV5-1
CDR3: CASSDPGGAGELFF
DNA: TGCGCCAGCAGCGATCCGGGGGGCGCCGGGGAGCTGTTTTTT

size: NA
D: NA
J: TRBJ2-3
V: TRBV20-1
CDR3: CSAILYGEEMDTQYF
DNA: TGCAGTGCTATTCTCTACGGAGAAGAGATGGATACGCAGTATTTT

size: many
D: NA
J: TRBJ2-7
V: TRBV20-1
CDR3: CSARLSGLYEQYF
DNA: TGCAGTGCTAGGTTGTCAGGACTCTACGAGCAGTACTTC

size: many
D: NA
J: TRBJ1-5
V: TRBV20-1
CDR3: CSALRPDQPQHF
DNA: TGCAGTGCCCTTAGACCCGATCAGCCCCAGCATTTT

size: NA
D: NA
J: TRBJ1-2
V: TRBV27
CDR3: CASSPLTTGANYGYTF
DNA: TGTGCCAGCAGTCCTCTAACGACGGGAGCTAACTATGGCTACACCTTC

size: many
D: NA
J: TRBJ1-6
V: TRBV20-1
CDR3: CSARGLRKGTLAPNSPLHF
DNA: TGCAGTGCTAGGGGTTTAAGGAAGGGCACTCTCGCGCCTAATTCACCCCTCCACTTT

size: NA
D: TRBD1
J: TRBJ1-1
V: TRBV6-1
CDR3: CASSEAGTVMNTEAFF
DNA: TGTGCCAGCAGTGAAGCCGGGACAGTCATGAACACTGAAGCTTTCTTT

size: many
D: NA
J: TRBJ2-4
V: TRBV29-1
CDR3: CSVEDESSWYF
DNA: TGCAGCGTTGAAGATGAGTCTAGCTGGTACTTC

size: many
D: NA
J: TRBJ2-3
V: TRBV3-1
CDR3: CASSQLASTDTQYF
DNA: TGTGCCAGCAGCCAACTAGCAAGCACAGATACGCAGTATTTT

size: many
D: NA
J: TRBJ2-2
V: TRBV29-1
CDR3: CSVLPDPTNTGELFF
DNA: TGCAGCGTTCTTCCGGACCCGACGAACACCGGGGAGCTGTTTTTT

size: NA
D: TRBD1
J: TRBJ1-2
V: TRBV6-5
CDR3: CASSQGAGYGYTF
DNA: TGTGCCAGCAGCCAGGGGGCTGGCTATGGCTACACCTTC

size: many
D: TRBD1
J: TRBJ2-7
V: TRBV15
CDR3: CATSRERDRVSNLRYEQYF
DNA: TGTGCCACCAGCAGAGAACGGGACAGGGTATCCAATTTACGATACGAGCAGTACTTC

size: many
D: NA
J: TRBJ2-7
V: TRBV4-3
CDR3: CASSQDLALNEQYF
DNA: TGCGCCAGCAGCCAAGATTTAGCTTTGAACGAGCAGTACTTC

size: many
D: NA
J: TRBJ2-1
V: TRBV7-3
CDR3: CASSPLGGYNEQFF
DNA: TGTGCCAGCAGCCCTTTAGGGGGCTACAATGAGCAGTTCTTC